The 6 T cell receptor beta chains below were found in one sample sequenced in a study of vaccination and CD4 T cells after COVID-19. Indicated treatment: approximately nine-day PBMC culture with coronavirus spike peptide pools or control peptides (ViraFEST assay). These receptors' targets are unknown. With the Oncomine TCR Beta short-read assay, DNA from cultured CD4+ T cells was sequenced. In TCRdb, the PCR reads were re-called with MiXCR into one record per CDR3 protein. This table has around 7,100 distinct CDR3 sequences, about two thirds appearing once. Material: CD4+ T cells from blood, cultured in vitro. The receptor set was obtained from a human donor who had recovered from COVID-19.

The V gene is TRBV7-2, the J gene TRBJ1-6, with 9 bases that match TRBD1. CDR1 and CDR2 (germline): SGHTA, FQGNSA. The V gene end was trimmed by 5 bases and the J gene end by 15 bases; junction bases not matched to a gene: 5. The CDR3 contains 12 residues. The CDR3 DNA reads as TGTGCCAGCAGCCAACCGGACAGGGGCCTCCACTTT. Its translation is CASSQPDRGLHF.

This chain uses TRBV6-5 with TRBJ1-2; TRBD1 is a possible D gene (6 bases). The CDR3 spans 14 residues. CDR1 and CDR2 from the germline V gene are MNHEY and SVGAGI. V gave up 0 bases and J gave up 4 bases, with 9 bases separating them. For the CDR3, the DNA is TGTGCCAGCAGTTACTCTTGGGGGGCCTATGGCTACACCTTC. Protein: CASSYSWGAYGYTF.

The rearrangement joins TRBV20-1 to TRBJ1-5; no clear D gene. The CDR3 sequence is 13 residues long. Germline V gene sequence: CDR1 DFQATT, CDR2 SNEGSKA (reference sequence). The germline V and J ends were trimmed by 6 bases and 3 bases, with 12 bases remaining between them. The CDR3 DNA reads TGCAGTGCCAAAGCGACCACCAATCAGCCCCAGCATTTT. Translation gives CSAKATTNQPQHF.

By share, this clonotype counts as medium-sized (0.01 to 0.1%). This CDR3 is CASKAQETQYF. CDR3 coding DNA: TGTGCCAGCAAGGCCCAAGAGACCCAGTACTTC. J is TRBJ2-5 and V is TRBV28; D is ambiguous. Trimming stripped 7 bases from V and 1 base from J, with 4 bases between. The CDR3 is 11 amino acids. Germline CDR1 and CDR2: MDHEN and SYDVKM.

The chain employs TRBV6-4 and TRBJ1-2; 8 positions match TRBD1. Germline values: CDR1 MRHNA, CDR2 SNTAGT. The CDR3 has 16 residues. With 3 bases clipped from V and 7 bases from J, the junction kept 13 bases outside the gene matches. The CDR3 here is CASSEEFRGRLSGYTF. Here the CDR3 DNA reads TGTGCCAGCAGTGAGGAGTTCAGGGGGCGATTGTCTGGCTACACCTTC.

This chain joins TRBV5-4 and TRBJ2-7; the D call may be TRBD1 or TRBD2 (5 bases each). The CDR3 covers 17 residues. CDR1 is SGHNT and CDR2 is YYREEE in the germline V gene (reference sequence). Between the trimmed V and J ends, which lost 1 base and 3 bases, there was a span of 20 bases. CDR3 coding DNA: TGTGCCAGCAGCTTGAAACCCGGGTTGAGGGGCAGCTACGAGCAGTACTTC. Translated: CASSLKPGLRGSYEQYF. The whole variable domain, remainder taken from reference TRBV5-4 and TRBJ2-7, is ETGVTQSPTHLIKTRGQQVTLRCSSQSGHNTVSWYQQALGQGPQFIFQYYREEENGRGNFPPRFSGLQFPNYSSELNVNALELDDSALYLCASSLKPGLRGSYEQYFGPGTRLTVT.